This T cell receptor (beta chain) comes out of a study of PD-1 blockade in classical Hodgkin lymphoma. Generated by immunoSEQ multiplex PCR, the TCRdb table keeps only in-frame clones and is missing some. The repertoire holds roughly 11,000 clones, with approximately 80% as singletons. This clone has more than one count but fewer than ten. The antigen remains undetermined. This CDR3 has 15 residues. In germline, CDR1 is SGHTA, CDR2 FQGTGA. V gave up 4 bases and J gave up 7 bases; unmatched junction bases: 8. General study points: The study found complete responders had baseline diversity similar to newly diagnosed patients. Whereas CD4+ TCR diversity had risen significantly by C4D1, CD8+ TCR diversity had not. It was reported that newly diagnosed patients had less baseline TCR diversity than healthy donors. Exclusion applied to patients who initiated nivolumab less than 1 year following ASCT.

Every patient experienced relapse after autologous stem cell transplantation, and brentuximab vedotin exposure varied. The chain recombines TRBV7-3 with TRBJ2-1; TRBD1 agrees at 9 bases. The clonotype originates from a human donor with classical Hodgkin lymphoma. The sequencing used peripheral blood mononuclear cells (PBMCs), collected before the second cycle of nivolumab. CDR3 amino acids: CASSSGQGTRNEQFF. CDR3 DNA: TGTGCCAGCAGCTCGGGACAGGGTACAAGAAATGAGCAGTTCTTC.